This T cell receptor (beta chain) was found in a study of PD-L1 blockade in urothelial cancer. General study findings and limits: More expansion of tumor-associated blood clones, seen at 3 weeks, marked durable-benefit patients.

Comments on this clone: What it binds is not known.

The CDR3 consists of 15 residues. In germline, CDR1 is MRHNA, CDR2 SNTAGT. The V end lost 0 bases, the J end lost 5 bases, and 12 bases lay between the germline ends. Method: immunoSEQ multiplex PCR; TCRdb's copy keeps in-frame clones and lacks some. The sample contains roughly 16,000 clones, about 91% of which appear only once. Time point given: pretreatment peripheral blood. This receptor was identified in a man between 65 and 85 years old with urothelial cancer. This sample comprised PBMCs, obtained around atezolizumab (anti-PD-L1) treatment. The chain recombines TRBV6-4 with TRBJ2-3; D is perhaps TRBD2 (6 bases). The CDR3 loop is CASSDSAGGEDTQYF. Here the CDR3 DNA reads TGTGCCAGCAGTGACTCGGCGGGCGGGGAAGATACGCAGTATTTT.